The TCR beta chain under discussion was sequenced for a study of metastatic and nonmetastatic thyroid tumors. Study summary: Repertoire data that came from the blood and tumor or nodule tissue of malignant and benign thyroid patients were compared.

Overall study findings and caveats: Relative to benign nodules, malignant thyroid tumors were reportedly characterized by significantly elevated TCR beta diversity in blood and tumor.

Until they underwent thyroid surgery, no patient had received any treatment. As handled by the study authors: The study took CDR3 differences across clinicopathological groups and made a distant-metastasis classifier for papillary thyroid cancer from them. Through MiXCR, TCRdb re-clonotyped the PCR reads. TCRdb's processing, not the authors' own work, is the source of the V and J calls. The sample records more than 10,000 clones, roughly 29% being singletons. CDR3 size: 12 residues. CDR1 is SGHRS, CDR2 YFSETQ, per germline. V was pared by 1 base and J by 4 bases, with 3 bases between. Worth noting for this clone: Its antigen is unknown.

The rearrangement links TRBV5-1 to TRBJ1-3; no definite D call. The sequencing sample was made of tumor tissue. The sequence was collected from a female donor with papillary thyroid cancer or a benign thyroid nodule (not recorded which). Some clones in this sample may be carry-over from other donors' samples. The CDR3 bases are TGCGCCAGCAGCTTGCCGGGAAACACCATATATTTT. This gives the protein CASSLPGNTIYF.